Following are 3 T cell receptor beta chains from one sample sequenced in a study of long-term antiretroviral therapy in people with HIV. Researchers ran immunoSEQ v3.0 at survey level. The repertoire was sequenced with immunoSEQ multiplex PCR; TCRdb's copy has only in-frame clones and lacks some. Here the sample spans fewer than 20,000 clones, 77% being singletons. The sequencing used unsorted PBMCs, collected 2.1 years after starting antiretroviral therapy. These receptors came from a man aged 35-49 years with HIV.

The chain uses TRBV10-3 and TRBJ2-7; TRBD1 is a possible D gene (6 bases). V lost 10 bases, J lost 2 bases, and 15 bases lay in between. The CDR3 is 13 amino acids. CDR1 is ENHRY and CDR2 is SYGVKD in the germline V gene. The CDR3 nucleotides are TGTGCCACTTTCCCAGGGGACACCTACGAGCAGTACTTC. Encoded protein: CATFPGDTYEQYF.

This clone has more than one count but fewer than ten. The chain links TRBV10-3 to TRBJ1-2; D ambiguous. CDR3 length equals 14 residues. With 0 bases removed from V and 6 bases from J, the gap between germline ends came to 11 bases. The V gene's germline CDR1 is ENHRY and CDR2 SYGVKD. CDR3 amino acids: CAISESVGPDGYTF. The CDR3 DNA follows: TGTGCCATCAGTGAGTCGGTGGGTCCGGATGGCTACACCTTC.

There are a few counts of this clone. In DNA form, the CDR3 reads TGTGCCAGCAGCAAAGGGGGAACCTACGAGCAGTACTTC. Translation gives CASSKGGTYEQYF. This chain links TRBV13 with TRBJ2-7; TRBD1 is a possible D gene (6 bases). The CDR3 sequence is 13 residues long. Trimming cost V 5 bases and J 2 bases, with 10 bases left between them. Germline-derived CDR1 and CDR2 are PRHDT and FYEKMQ (reference sequence).